These 28 T cell receptor beta chains came from one sample sequenced in a study of blood T cells in healthy people across ages. Combining a sample-barcoded 5' primer with a J-beta primer mix, a second PCR ran for roughly 7 to 12 cycles. TCRdb reanalysed the 5' RACE reads using MiXCR and keeps one entry per CDR3 protein. The table includes 550,000 to 700,000 distinct CDR3 sequences, 27% detected once. Material: blood. All receptors come from a woman aged 70-85 years in good health.

The chain has TRBV5-1 and TRBJ1-2, with D perhaps matching TRBD1 (6 bases). Trimming shortened V by 5 bases and J by 6 bases, and 11 bases separated the two germline ends. CDR1 SGHRS and CDR2 YFSETQ come from the germline V gene. This CDR3 is built from 12 residues. CDR3 region: CASRETGHGYTF. The CDR3 nucleotides are TGCGCCAGCAGGGAAACAGGGCATGGCTACACCTTC.

This clonotype has more than one count but fewer than ten. The rearrangement links TRBV12-3 or TRBV12-4 to TRBJ2-1; the D gene could be TRBD1 or TRBD2 (5 bases each). The CDR3 runs to 15 residues. Trimming stripped 3 bases from V and 3 bases from J, with 12 bases between. The DNA for the CDR3 is TGTGCCAGCAGTTTCCGGGACGGCCTCTACAATGAGCAGTTCTTC. Translated: CASSFRDGLYNEQFF.

CDR3 amino acids: CSVDVSPNYGYTF. CDR3 DNA sequence: TGCAGCGTTGATGTGAGCCCTAACTATGGCTACACCTTC. The chain recombines TRBV29-1 with TRBJ1-2; no reliable D call. V lost 3 bases to trimming and J lost 0 bases, with 8 bases between them. Germline assignment: CDR1 SQVTM and CDR2 ANQGSEA. This CDR3 is 13 amino acids long.

There are a few counts of this clonotype. A read error is likely, as this CDR3 ends without the conserved phenylalanine or tryptophan. The V and J genes are TRBV20-1 and TRBJ1-1; D may be TRBD1 (6 bases). The CDR3 length is 14 residues. With 2 bases removed from V and 0 bases from J, the gap between germline ends came to 10 bases. In germline, CDR1 is DFQATT, CDR2 SNEGSKA (reference sequence). CDR3 loop: CSARSGAMNTEAFL. The CDR3 DNA reads TGCAGTGCTAGATCGGGGGCCATGAACACTGAAGCTTTCCTT.

This clonotype appeared a few times. This rearrangement joins TRBV5-1 to TRBJ2-5; 10 nucleotides align to TRBD2. The V and J ends lost 2 bases and 6 bases, in that order; junction bases with no gene match: 13. Germline CDR1 and CDR2: SGHRS and YFSETQ. The CDR3 loop spans 17 amino acids. The CDR3 loop reads CASSLSGGAGMMQTQYF. As DNA, the CDR3 is TGCGCCAGCAGCTTAAGCGGGGGGGCAGGAATGATGCAGACCCAGTACTTC.

The chain links TRBV20-1 to TRBJ2-3; D possibly corresponds to TRBD2 (6 bases). The CDR3 sequence is 17 residues long. V dropped 2 bases and J dropped 0 bases, with 18 bases sitting between them. CDR1 is DFQATT and CDR2 is SNEGSKA in the germline V gene (reference sequence). The CDR3 is CSARRASVISSTDTQYF. The CDR3 DNA sequence: TGCAGTGCTAGACGGGCTAGCGTGATATCTAGCACAGATACGCAGTATTTT.

The CDR3, as DNA: TGCGCCAGCAGCCAAGTAGGGCGGGGGGGGAATGAGCAGTTCTTC. Residues: CASSQVGRGGNEQFF. The chain joins TRBV4-3 to TRBJ2-1; 9 nucleotides align to TRBD2. The CDR3 spans 15 residues. Per germline, CDR1 LGHNA and CDR2 YSLEER. V lost 1 base, J lost 7 bases, and 5 bases stayed unmatched.

The chain joins TRBV12-3 or TRBV12-4 to TRBJ1-2; 7 positions match TRBD1. CDR3 length: 15 residues. Germline trimming cut 7 bases from V and 3 bases from J; bases unmatched to any gene: 11. The CDR3, as DNA: TGTGCCAGCACCTCAGACAGGGACGAGTACTATGGCTACACCTTC. It translates to CASTSDRDEYYGYTF.

This rearrangement joins TRBV29-1 to TRBJ2-1; D not certain. V was shortened by 6 bases and J by 9 bases, with 12 bases between the two germline ends. CDR3 length: 11 residues. Germline loops: CDR1 SQVTM, CDR2 ANQGSEA. The CDR3 DNA follows: TGCAGCGTCCGGGCGGCGCCTGAGCAGTTCTTC. Protein product: CSVRAAPEQFF.

CDR3 sequence (DNA): TGCAGTGCTGTCCATATACCCACAGATACGCAGTATTTT. Translation: CSAVHIPTDTQYF. The chain is built from TRBV20-1 and TRBJ2-3; D unclear. Germline CDR1 is DFQATT and CDR2 is SNEGSKA (reference sequence). Between the trimmed V and J ends, which lost 5 bases and 2 bases, there was a span of 11 bases. The CDR3 is 13 amino acids.

This clonotype was seen more than once but under ten times. This chain joins TRBV24-1 and TRBJ2-1, with TRBD2 identical over 8 bases. The CDR3 runs to 16 residues. Germline V CDR1 and CDR2: KGHDR, SFDVKD. V lost 5 bases to trimming and J lost 2 bases; unmatched junction nucleotides: 7. The CDR3 DNA is TGTGCCACCAGTGGTACCCGGGGGGGGCCCTACAATGAGCAGTTCTTC. Encoded protein: CATSGTRGGPYNEQFF.

This clonotype was observed a few times. The rearrangement joins TRBV7-9 to TRBJ1-4; TRBD1 matches at 8 bases. V lost 5 bases and J lost 2; bases outside the gene matches: 10. The CDR3 is 17 residues long. Germline-derived CDR1 and CDR2 are SEHNR and FQNEAQ (reference sequence). The CDR3 DNA follows: TGTGCCAGCAGCCAACCGGCCGGACAGGGCACTAATGAAAAACTGTTTTTT. This sequence encodes CASSQPAGQGTNEKLFF. Full variable domain (remainder filled in from reference TRBV7-9 and TRBJ1-4): DTGVSQNPRHKITKRGQNVTFRCDPISEHNRLYWYRQTLGQGPEFLTYFQNEAQLEKSRLLSDRFSAERPKGSFSTLEIQRTEQGDSAMYLCASSQPAGQGTNEKLFFGSGTQLSVL.

V is TRBV7-2 and J is TRBJ1-1; D remains unclear. Germline lookup yields CDR1 SGHTA and CDR2 FQGNSA. The CDR3 length is 15 residues. The germline V and J ends were trimmed by 4 bases and 1 base, with 13 bases remaining between them. Written as DNA, the CDR3 is TGTGCCAGCAGCTCCTTTTTTGCAGCGAACACTGAAGCTTTCTTT. It specifies CASSSFFAANTEAFF. The full variable domain, in which reference TRBV7-2 and TRBJ1-1 provide the parts outside the CDR3, is GAGVSQSPSNKVTEKGKDVELRCDPISGHTALYWYRQSLGQGLEFLIYFQGNSAPDKSGLPSDRFSAERTGGSVSTLTIQRTQQEDSAVYLCASSSFFAANTEAFFGQGTRLTVV.

This clonotype was counted between two and nine times. Germline is not matched at one junction end, which may reflect a read error. The V gene is TRBV18, the J gene TRBJ2-2; D not certain. The CDR3 is made up of 16 amino acids. Germline values: CDR1 KGHSH, CDR2 LQKENI. This CDR3 reads CASSSPRTANTGELFF. CDR3 bases: TGTGCCAGCTCATCACCTAGGACCGCGAACACCGGGGAGCTGTTTTTT. Filled out from reference TRBV18 and TRBJ2-2, the complete variable domain reads NAGVMQNPRHLVRRRGQEARLRCSPMKGHSHVYWYRQLPEEGLKFMVYLQKENIIDESGMPKERFSAEFPKEGPSILRIQQVVRGDSAAYFCASSSPRTANTGELFFGEGSRLTVL.

In its sample, this clonotype was seen many times. The chain employs TRBV7-2 and TRBJ2-5, with D possibly matching TRBD2 (6 bases). Trimming cost V 5 bases and J 4 bases, with 14 bases left between them. This CDR3 is 14 amino acids long. Germline values: CDR1 SGHTA, CDR2 FQGNSA. CDR3 residues: CASSPGLGGETQYF. DNA for the CDR3: TGTGCCAGCAGCCCGGGACTGGGGGGAGAGACCCAGTACTTC.

This clonotype was seen only a few times. The chain uses TRBV14 and TRBJ1-1; D may be TRBD1 (6 bases). The germline V gene encodes CDR1 SGHDN and CDR2 FVKESK. This CDR3 contains 15 residues. V gave up 5 bases and J gave up 4 bases, with 17 bases separating them. CDR3 protein: CASSSGRGSGTEAFF. The CDR3 DNA sequence: TGTGCCAGCAGCTCTGGGAGGGGGAGTGGCACTGAAGCTTTCTTT.

In this sample, this clonotype turned up a few times. V and J are TRBV9 and TRBJ1-5; TRBD1 aligns across 8 bases. The V and J ends lost 0 bases and 9 bases, in that order; junction bases with no gene match: 5. From germline, CDR1 is SGDLS and CDR2 YYNGEE. This CDR3 is 14 amino acids long. The CDR3 loop is CASSVGQGLGPQHF. CDR3 DNA sequence: TGTGCCAGCAGCGTAGGACAGGGGTTGGGGCCCCAGCATTTT.

The chain couples TRBV6-1 to TRBJ1-1; D call uncertain. Germline V lookup: CDR1 MNHNS, CDR2 SASEGT. Trimming pared 2 bases from V and 11 bases from J, leaving 12 bases between. This CDR3 spans 12 amino acids. This CDR3 is CASSERERVAFF. CDR3 coding DNA: TGTGCCAGCAGTGAAAGAGAAAGAGTGGCTTTCTTT.

The chain uses TRBV11-2 and TRBJ2-1; 8 bases align to TRBD2. The trim removed 0 bases at V and 10 bases at J, leaving 11 bases unmatched. Germline CDR1 SGHAT, CDR2 FQNNGV. This CDR3 region has 16 residues. The CDR3 sequence: CASSLDRMREAIEQFF. The CDR3 DNA follows: TGTGCCAGCAGCTTAGATAGGATGCGGGAGGCGATCGAGCAGTTCTTC.

The CDR3 loop is CASSPQGTGALGYGYTF. As DNA, the CDR3 is TGTGCCAGCAGTCCCCAGGGTACGGGGGCCTTAGGCTATGGCTACACCTTC. This rearrangement joins TRBV6-1 to TRBJ1-2; D is perhaps TRBD1 (6 bases). Trimming took 5 bases from V and 4 from J, leaving 23 bases between them. Germline loops: CDR1 MNHNS, CDR2 SASEGT. The CDR3 is 17 residues long.

This clonotype has only a few counts. This chain links TRBV5-1 with TRBJ2-4; a possible D gene is TRBD1 (7 bases). CDR1 is SGHRS, CDR2 YFSETQ, per germline. The CDR3 spans 15 residues. With 4 bases removed from V and 3 bases from J, the gap between germline ends came to 14 bases. CDR3 nucleotides: TGCGCCAGCAGCGGCGGGACAGTAAACAAAAACATTCAGTACTTC. Its protein is CASSGGTVNKNIQYF.

This clonotype has at least ten counts. This chain connects TRBV12-5 to TRBJ1-2; tentatively, D is TRBD1 (6 bases). The germline gives CDR1 LGHNT, CDR2 FRNRAP. The CDR3 length is 13 residues. V lost 2 bases, J lost 8 bases, and 12 bases lay in between. In DNA form, the CDR3 reads TGTGCTAGTGGTTTGATGGGGGCAGGAGGCTACACCTTC. Amino acids: CASGLMGAGGYTF.

The chain combines TRBV20-1 with TRBJ1-1; D is undetermined. The germline V gene encodes CDR1 DFQATT and CDR2 SNEGSKA (reference sequence). The CDR3 spans 13 residues. V was trimmed by 0 bases and J by 0 bases, leaving 5 bases between them. CDR3 in amino acids: CSAREGMNTEAFF. The CDR3 DNA sequence: TGCAGTGCTAGAGAGGGAATGAACACTGAAGCTTTCTTT.

V usage is TRBV6-1 and J usage is TRBJ2-3; a weak D match, TRBD2 (5 bases). The CDR3 totals 12 residues. Trimming left V 2 bases short and J 6 bases short, with 6 bases between. Germline V gives CDR1 MNHNS, CDR2 SASEGT. The CDR3 here is CASSERGDTQYF. CDR3 in DNA: TGTGCCAGCAGTGAAAGAGGGGATACGCAGTATTTT.

There are a few counts of this clonotype. The chain links TRBV9 to TRBJ1-1; maybe TRBD1 (6 bases). The V gene's germline CDR1 is SGDLS and CDR2 YYNGEE. The CDR3 runs to 14 residues. V shed 6 bases and J shed 1 base, with 13 bases lying between them. The CDR3 bases are TGTGCCAGCACCCGGGGCAGGGGGAACACTGAAGCTTTCTTT. Protein: CASTRGRGNTEAFF.

On this clonotype itself: Relative to the germline gene, one junction end is altered; a read error may explain this. The chain combines TRBV4-3 with TRBJ2-7, with 12 positions matching TRBD2. CDR1 is LGHNA and CDR2 is YSLEER in the germline V gene. This CDR3 is 16 amino acids long. CDR3 residues: CASSQGLAGGPYEQYF. Here the CDR3 DNA reads TGCGCCAGCAGTCAAGGGCTAGCGGGGGGGCCCTACGAGCAGTACTTC.

In its sample, this clonotype was seen a few times. The chain's CDR3 is CATSDPGTGHNEQFF. CDR3 sequence (DNA): TGTGCCACCAGTGACCCCGGGACAGGGCATAATGAGCAGTTCTTC. The chain couples TRBV24-1 to TRBJ2-1; the match to TRBD1 covers 9 bases. This CDR3 is 15 amino acids long. In germline, CDR1 is KGHDR, CDR2 SFDVKD. V shed 4 bases, J shed 7 bases, and the junction held 7 bases outside the gene matches.

The chain has TRBV24-1 and TRBJ2-3; 14 positions match TRBD2. Germline V gene lookup returns CDR1 KGHDR and CDR2 SFDVKD. The junction had 9 bases not matched to a gene; V was cut back by 1 base and J by 4 bases. The CDR3 extends over 19 amino acids. CDR3 nucleotides: TGTGCCACCAGTGATTTTCGGGGGACTAGCGGGGGAGGATCAGATACGCAGTATTTT. Its protein is CATSDFRGTSGGGSDTQYF.